Following are 2 T cell receptor beta chains from one sample sequenced in a study of technical replicates of blood from several donors. Sequencing was performed with immunoSEQ multiplex PCR; in TCRdb, only in-frame clones are kept and a portion is missing. The sample contains some 79,000 clones, roughly 92% of which appear only once. Sequencing was done on a sample of T cells isolated from PBMCs. These receptors all come from a human donor in good health.

The J gene is TRBJ2-1, the V gene TRBV7-6, with 8 bases lining up with TRBD2. The junction had 11 bases not matched to a gene; V was cut back by 5 bases and J by 8 bases. Germline CDR1 and CDR2: SGHVS and FNYEAQ. This CDR3 region has 15 residues. CDR3 sequence: CASSVSGSLKDEQFF. In DNA, the CDR3 is TGTGCCAGCAGCGTGAGCGGGAGTTTAAAGGATGAGCAGTTCTTC. Using reference TRBV7-6 and TRBJ2-1 for the parts outside the CDR3, the full variable domain is GAGVSQSPRYKVTKRGQDVALRCDPISGHVSLYWYRQALGQGPEFLTYFNYEAQQDKSGLPNDRFSAERPEGSISTLTIQRTEQRDSAMYRCASSVSGSLKDEQFFGPGTRLTVL.

The J gene is TRBJ2-5, the V gene TRBV4-2, with TRBD2 matching over 8 bases. Trimming removed 4 bases from V and 4 bases from J; junction bases left unmatched: 8. The CDR3 has 15 residues. The germline V gene encodes CDR1 LGHNA and CDR2 YNFKEQ. CDR3 sequence (DNA): TGTGCCAGCAGCCCGGAGATGGCGGGGGGAGAGACCCAGTACTTC. Amino acid sequence: CASSPEMAGGETQYF.